The entry below gives a single T cell receptor (beta chain) sequence along with its context. Samples were taken several times over chemoradiotherapy. This table comes from immunoSEQ multiplex PCR, and its TCRdb copy is limited to in-frame clones, with some not included. The sample holds 25,000 to 35,000 clones; 91% are singletons and the top ten take roughly a fifth. This sample was taken from a study of chemoradiotherapy in HPV16-positive cancers. Germline lookup yields CDR1 MNHNS and CDR2 SASEGT. V was trimmed by 1 base and J by 0 bases, leaving 13 bases between them. CDR3 size: 16 residues. This chain joins TRBV6-1 and TRBJ2-7, with D hard to call. The sequences come from blood, collected from a patient who underwent chemoradiotherapy. The source of this sequence is a human donor with HPV-associated anogenital cancer. CDR3 bases: TGTGCCAGCAGTGAAGTTTTAGGTCAAAGCTCCTACGAGCAGTACTTC. Translating gives CASSEVLGQSSYEQYF.